The 2 T cell receptor beta chains given below trace back to one sample, sequenced in a study of CD8 T cells in ankylosing spondylitis. One entry per CDR3 protein results from TCRdb running MiXCR on the 5' RACE reads. The sample has 200,000 to 250,000 distinct CDR3 sequences; about 30% are singletons. Material for sequencing was blood, either unsorted or a sorted T cell fraction (not recorded which). The source of these receptors is a male donor with ankylosing spondylitis or in good health (not recorded which).

This clonotype showed up just a few times. The chain has TRBV7-6 and TRBJ2-7; 11 nucleotides align to TRBD2. Germline V gives CDR1 SGHVS, CDR2 FNYEAQ. This CDR3 region has 20 residues. V shed 1 base and J 1 base; nucleotides not matched to a gene: 15. The CDR3 nucleotides read TGTGCCAGCAGCTTAGAGCCCCGGACTAGCGGGCACTACAAATCCTACGAGCAGTACTTC. The encoded protein is CASSLEPRTSGHYKSYEQYF.

For the CDR3, the DNA is TGTGCCAGCAGTTACTTCGGGGGGAAAGCCTACGAGCAGTACTTC. This translates into CASSYFGGKAYEQYF. The chain links TRBV6-5 to TRBJ2-7; 7 nucleotides line up with TRBD2. Germline V lookup: CDR1 MNHEY, CDR2 SVGAGI. The V segment lost 1 base and the J segment 2 bases; nucleotides outside the gene matches: 5. The CDR3 sequence is 15 residues long.